This T cell receptor beta chain came from a study of OX40 agonist ivuxolimab in advanced cancers. Study-wide background: People in dose escalation had one of these cancers: hepatocellular carcinoma, melanoma, renal cell or head and neck cancer. Study observations and caveats: CD4+ and CD8+ blood T cells expanded clonally by week 6 at 0.1 to 3.0 mg/kg.

Repertoires were generated with immunoSEQ multiplex PCR, while TCRdb's copy carries only in-frame clones and drops some. The sample has some 96,000 clones; around 90% are singletons. Drawing of blood for sampling happened at baseline, at cycle 4 day 1, and at cycle 7 day 1. Details on this clone: Its cognate antigen is unknown.

CDR3 length: 19 residues. Germline loops: CDR1 LNHDA, CDR2 SQIVND (reference sequence). Trimming cost V 5 bases and J 3 bases; bases outside gene matches: 18. The material sequenced was CD4+ or CD8+ T cells sorted from blood, taken in a trial of the OX40 agonist ivuxolimab. The clonotype was recovered from an adult with an advanced solid tumor such as melanoma, head and neck, liver or kidney cancer. The genes are TRBV19 and TRBJ1-3; 8 bases match TRBD1. CDR3 bases: TGTGCCAGTAGTCCAGGACAGGGATCTACCCTTCTATATGGAAACACCATATATTTT. It codes for CASSPGQGSTLLYGNTIYF.